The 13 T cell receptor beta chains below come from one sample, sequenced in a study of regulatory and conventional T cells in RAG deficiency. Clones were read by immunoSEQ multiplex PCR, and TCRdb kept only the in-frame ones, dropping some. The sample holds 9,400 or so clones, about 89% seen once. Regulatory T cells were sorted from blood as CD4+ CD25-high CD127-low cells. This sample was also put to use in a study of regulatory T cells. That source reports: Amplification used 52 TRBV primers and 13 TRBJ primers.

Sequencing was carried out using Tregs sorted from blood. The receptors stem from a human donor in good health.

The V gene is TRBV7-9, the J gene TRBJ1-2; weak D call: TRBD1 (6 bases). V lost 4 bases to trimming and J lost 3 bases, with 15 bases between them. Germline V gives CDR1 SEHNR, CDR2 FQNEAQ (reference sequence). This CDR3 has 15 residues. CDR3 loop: CASSSGYPGDYGYTF. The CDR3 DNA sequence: TGTGCCAGCAGCTCCGGTTACCCAGGGGACTATGGCTACACCTTC.

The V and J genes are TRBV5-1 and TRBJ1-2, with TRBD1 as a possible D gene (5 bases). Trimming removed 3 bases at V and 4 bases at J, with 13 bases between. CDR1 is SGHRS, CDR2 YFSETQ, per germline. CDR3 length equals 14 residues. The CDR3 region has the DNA TGCGCCAGCAGCTCTAACAGTGGGGGCTATGGCTACACCTTC. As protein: CASSSNSGGYGYTF.

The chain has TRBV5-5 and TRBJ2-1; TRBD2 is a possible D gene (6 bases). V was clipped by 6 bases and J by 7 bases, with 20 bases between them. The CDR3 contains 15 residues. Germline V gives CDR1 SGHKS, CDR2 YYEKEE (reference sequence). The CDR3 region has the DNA TGTGCCAGCACGCGGGGAGAGGGCCCCGGGAATGAGCAGTTCTTC. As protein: CASTRGEGPGNEQFF.

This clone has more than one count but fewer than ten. DNA for the CDR3: TGCAGTGCTAGTAGGGGCGGGGAGCTGTTTTTT. Translation gives CSASRGGELFF. This rearrangement joins TRBV20-1 to TRBJ2-2, with a tentative D call TRBD1 (5 bases). The germline V and J ends were trimmed by 3 bases and 7 bases, with 6 bases remaining between them. CDR1 and CDR2 from the germline V gene are DFQATT and SNEGSKA (reference sequence). This CDR3 has 11 residues.

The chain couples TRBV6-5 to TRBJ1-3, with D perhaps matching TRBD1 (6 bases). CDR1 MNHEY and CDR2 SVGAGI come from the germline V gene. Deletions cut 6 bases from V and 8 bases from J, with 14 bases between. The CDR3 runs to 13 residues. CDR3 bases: TGTGCCAGCAGCCGTAACAGGGTTGACACCATATATTTT. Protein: CASSRNRVDTIYF.

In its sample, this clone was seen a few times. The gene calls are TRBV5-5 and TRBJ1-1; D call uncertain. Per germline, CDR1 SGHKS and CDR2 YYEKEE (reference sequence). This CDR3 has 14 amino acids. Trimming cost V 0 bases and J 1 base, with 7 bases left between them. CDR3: CASSLEGWNTEAFF. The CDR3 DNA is TGTGCCAGCAGCTTGGAGGGTTGGAACACTGAAGCTTTCTTT. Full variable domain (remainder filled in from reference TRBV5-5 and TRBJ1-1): DAGVTQSPTHLIKTRGQQVTLRCSPISGHKSVSWYQQVLGQGPQFIFQYYEKEERGRGNFPDRFSARQFPNYSSELNVNALLLGDSALYLCASSLEGWNTEAFFGQGTRLTVV.

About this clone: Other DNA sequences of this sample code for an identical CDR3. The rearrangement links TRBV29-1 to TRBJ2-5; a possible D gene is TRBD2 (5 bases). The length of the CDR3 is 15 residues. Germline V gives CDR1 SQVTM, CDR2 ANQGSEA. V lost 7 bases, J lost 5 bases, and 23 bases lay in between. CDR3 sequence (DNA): TGCAGCGCCTCAGCCATCGGACGGGGTGGGGAGACCCAGTACTTC. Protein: CSASAIGRGGETQYF.

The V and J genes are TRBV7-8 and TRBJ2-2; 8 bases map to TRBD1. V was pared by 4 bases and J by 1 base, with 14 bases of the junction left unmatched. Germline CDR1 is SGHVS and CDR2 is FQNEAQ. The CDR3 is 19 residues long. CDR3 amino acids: CASSSIKFSGGRNTGELFF. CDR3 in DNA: TGTGCCAGCAGCTCGATCAAGTTTTCAGGGGGCAGGAACACCGGGGAGCTGTTTTTT.

The CDR3 region has the DNA TGTGCCAGCAGCTTACTAGCGGCATTCTCCGAGCAGTACTTC. Protein: CASSLLAAFSEQYF. The chain recombines TRBV11-3 with TRBJ2-7, with 7 bases fitting TRBD2. Germline trimming cut 2 bases from V and 6 bases from J; bases unmatched to any gene: 7. The CDR3 contains 14 residues. Looked up from germline, CDR1 is SGHNT and CDR2 is YENEEA. The full variable domain, rest sourced from reference TRBV11-3 and TRBJ2-7, is EAGVVQSPRYKIIEKKQPVAFWCNPISGHNTLYWYLQNLGQGPELLIRYENEEAVDDSQLPKDRFSAERLKGVDSTLKIQPAELGDSAVYLCASSLLAAFSEQYFGPGTRLTVT.

In nucleotides, the CDR3 is TGTGCCAGCCGAGAAACTCCCGAGGGAAAACTGTTTTTT. Translated: CASRETPEGKLFF. This chain uses TRBV2 with TRBJ1-4; D uncertain. V lost 8 bases and J lost 10, with 17 bases in between. This CDR3 contains 13 residues. The germline gives CDR1 SNHLY, CDR2 FYNNEI.

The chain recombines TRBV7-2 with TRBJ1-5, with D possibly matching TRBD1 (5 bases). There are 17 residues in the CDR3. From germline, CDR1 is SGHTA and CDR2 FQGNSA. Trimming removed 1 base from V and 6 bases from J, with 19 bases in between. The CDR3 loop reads CASSLEGRGVKGQPQHF. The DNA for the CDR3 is TGTGCCAGCAGCTTAGAGGGGCGAGGGGTAAAGGGTCAGCCCCAGCATTTT.

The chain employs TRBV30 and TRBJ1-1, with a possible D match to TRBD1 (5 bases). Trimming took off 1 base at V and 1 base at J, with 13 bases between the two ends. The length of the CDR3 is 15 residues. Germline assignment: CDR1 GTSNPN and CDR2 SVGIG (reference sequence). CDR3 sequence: CAWSEPGTKNTEAFF. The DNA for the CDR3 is TGTGCCTGGAGTGAACCCGGGACCAAGAACACTGAAGCTTTCTTT.

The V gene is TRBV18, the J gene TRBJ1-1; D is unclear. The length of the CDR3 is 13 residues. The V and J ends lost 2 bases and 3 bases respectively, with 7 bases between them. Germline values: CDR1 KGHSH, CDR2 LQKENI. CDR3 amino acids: CASSPFGDTEAFF. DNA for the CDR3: TGTGCCAGCTCACCATTTGGGGACACTGAAGCTTTCTTT. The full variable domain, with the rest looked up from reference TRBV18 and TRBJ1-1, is NAGVMQNPRHLVRRRGQEARLRCSPMKGHSHVYWYRQLPEEGLKFMVYLQKENIIDESGMPKERFSAEFPKEGPSILRIQQVVRGDSAAYFCASSPFGDTEAFFGQGTRLTVV.